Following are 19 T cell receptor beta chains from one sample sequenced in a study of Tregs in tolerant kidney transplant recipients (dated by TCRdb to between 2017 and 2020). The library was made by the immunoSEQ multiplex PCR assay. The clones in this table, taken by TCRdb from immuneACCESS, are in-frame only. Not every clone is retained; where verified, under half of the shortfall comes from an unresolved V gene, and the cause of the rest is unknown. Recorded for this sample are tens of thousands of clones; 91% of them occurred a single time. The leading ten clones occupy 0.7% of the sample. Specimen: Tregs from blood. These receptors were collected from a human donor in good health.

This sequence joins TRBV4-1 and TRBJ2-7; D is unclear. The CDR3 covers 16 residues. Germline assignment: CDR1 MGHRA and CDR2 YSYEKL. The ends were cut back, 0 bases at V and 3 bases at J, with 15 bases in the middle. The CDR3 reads CASSQDFSRGDYEQYF. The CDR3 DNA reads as TGCGCCAGCAGCCAAGATTTTTCCAGAGGCGACTACGAGCAGTACTTC.

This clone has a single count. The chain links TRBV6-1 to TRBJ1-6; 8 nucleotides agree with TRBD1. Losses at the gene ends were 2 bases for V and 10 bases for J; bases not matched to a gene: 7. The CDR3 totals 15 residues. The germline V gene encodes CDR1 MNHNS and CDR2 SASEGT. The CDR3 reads CASSEYGQGYSPLHF. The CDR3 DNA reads TGTGCCAGCAGTGAATATGGACAGGGATACTCACCCCTCCACTTT.

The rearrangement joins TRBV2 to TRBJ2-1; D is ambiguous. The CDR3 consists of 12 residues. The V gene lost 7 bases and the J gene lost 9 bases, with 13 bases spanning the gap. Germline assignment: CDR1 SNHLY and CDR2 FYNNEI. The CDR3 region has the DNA TGTGCCAGCAAATGGGCCCGGGTTGAGCAGTTCTTC. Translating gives CASKWARVEQFF.

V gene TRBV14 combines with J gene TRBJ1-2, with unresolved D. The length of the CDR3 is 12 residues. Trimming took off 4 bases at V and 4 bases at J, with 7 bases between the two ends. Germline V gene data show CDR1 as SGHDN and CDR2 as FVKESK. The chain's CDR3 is CASSPSAYGYTF. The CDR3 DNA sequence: TGTGCCAGCAGCCCGAGTGCCTATGGCTACACCTTC.

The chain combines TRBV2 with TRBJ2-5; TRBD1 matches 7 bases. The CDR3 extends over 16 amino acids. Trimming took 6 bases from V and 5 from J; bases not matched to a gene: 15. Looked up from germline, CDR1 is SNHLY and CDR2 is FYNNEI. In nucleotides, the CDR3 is TGTGCCAGCAGCGAACTGGTCTCAGGGGGTCGGGAGACCCAGTACTTC. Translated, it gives CASSELVSGGRETQYF.

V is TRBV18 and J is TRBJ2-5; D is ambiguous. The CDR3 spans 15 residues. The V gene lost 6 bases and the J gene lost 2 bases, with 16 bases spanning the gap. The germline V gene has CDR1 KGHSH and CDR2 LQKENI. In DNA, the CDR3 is TGTGCCAGCTCCCTCGGCTGGCAACGTCAAGAGACCCAGTACTTC. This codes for CASSLGWQRQETQYF.

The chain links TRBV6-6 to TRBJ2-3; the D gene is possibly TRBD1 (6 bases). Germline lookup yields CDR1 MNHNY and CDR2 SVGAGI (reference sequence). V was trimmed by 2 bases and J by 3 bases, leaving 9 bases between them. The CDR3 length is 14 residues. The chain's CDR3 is CASSYGQGTDTQYF. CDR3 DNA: TGTGCCAGCAGTTACGGGCAGGGGACAGATACGCAGTATTTT.

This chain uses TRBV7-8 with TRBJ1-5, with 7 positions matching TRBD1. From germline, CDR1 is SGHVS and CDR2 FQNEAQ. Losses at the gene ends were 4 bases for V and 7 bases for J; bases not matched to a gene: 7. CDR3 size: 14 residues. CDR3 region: CASSSDRAGQPQHF. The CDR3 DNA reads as TGTGCCAGCAGCTCAGACAGGGCAGGGCAGCCCCAGCATTTT.

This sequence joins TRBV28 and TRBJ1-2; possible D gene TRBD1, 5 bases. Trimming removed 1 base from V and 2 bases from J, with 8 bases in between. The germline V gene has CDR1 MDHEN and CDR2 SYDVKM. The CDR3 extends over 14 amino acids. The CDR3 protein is CASSLFRQNYGYTF. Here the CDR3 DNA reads TGTGCCAGCAGTTTATTCAGACAGAACTATGGCTACACCTTC.

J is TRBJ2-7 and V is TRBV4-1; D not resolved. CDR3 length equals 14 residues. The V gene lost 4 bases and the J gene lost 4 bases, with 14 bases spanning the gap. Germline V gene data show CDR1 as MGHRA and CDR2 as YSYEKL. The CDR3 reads CASSRQPGLYEQYF. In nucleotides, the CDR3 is TGCGCCAGCAGCCGCCAACCCGGTTTGTACGAGCAGTACTTC.

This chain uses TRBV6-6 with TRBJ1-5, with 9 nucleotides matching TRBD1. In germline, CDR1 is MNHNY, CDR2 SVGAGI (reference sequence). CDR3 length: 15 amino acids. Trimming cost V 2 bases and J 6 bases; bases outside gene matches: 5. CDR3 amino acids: CASSYNRGPSQPQHF. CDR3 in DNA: TGTGCCAGCAGTTACAACAGGGGGCCTAGTCAGCCCCAGCATTTT.

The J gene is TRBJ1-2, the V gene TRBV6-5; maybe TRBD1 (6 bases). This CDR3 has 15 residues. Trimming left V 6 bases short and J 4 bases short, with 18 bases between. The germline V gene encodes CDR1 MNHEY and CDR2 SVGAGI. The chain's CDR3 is CASSRTANHFYGYTF. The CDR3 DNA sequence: TGTGCCAGCAGCCGGACAGCCAACCACTTCTATGGCTACACCTTC.

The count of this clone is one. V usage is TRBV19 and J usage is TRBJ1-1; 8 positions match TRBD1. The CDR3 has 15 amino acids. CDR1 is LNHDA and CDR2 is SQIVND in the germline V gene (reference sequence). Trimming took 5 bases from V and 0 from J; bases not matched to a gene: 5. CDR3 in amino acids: CASSVRGRMNTEAFF. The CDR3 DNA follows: TGTGCCAGTAGTGTCAGGGGGCGAATGAACACTGAAGCTTTCTTT.

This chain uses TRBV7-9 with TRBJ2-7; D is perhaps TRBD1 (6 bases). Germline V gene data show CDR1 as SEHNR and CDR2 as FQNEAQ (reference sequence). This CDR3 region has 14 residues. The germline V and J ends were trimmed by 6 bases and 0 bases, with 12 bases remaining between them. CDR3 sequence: CASSDRSYSYEQYF. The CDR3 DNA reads TGTGCCAGCAGTGACAGGAGCTACTCCTACGAGCAGTACTTC.

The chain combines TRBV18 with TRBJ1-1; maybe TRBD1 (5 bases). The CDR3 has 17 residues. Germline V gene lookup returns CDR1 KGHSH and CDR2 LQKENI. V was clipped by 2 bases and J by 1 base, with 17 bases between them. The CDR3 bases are TGTGCCAGCTCACCATACCGACCCGGGACGGGGAACACTGAAGCTTTCTTT. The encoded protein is CASSPYRPGTGNTEAFF.

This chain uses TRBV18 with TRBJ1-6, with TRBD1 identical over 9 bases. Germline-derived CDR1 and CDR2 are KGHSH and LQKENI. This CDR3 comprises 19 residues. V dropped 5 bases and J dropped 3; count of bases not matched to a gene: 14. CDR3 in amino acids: CASSARDREFTYYNSPLHF. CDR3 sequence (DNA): TGTGCCAGCTCAGCCCGGGACAGGGAGTTTACCTACTATAATTCACCCCTCCACTTT.

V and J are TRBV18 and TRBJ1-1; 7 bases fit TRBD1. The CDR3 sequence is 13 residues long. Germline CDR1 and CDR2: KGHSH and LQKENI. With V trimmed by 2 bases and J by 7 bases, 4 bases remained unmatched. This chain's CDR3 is CASSPGQVLEAFF. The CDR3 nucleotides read TGTGCCAGCTCACCAGGACAGGTACTTGAAGCTTTCTTT.

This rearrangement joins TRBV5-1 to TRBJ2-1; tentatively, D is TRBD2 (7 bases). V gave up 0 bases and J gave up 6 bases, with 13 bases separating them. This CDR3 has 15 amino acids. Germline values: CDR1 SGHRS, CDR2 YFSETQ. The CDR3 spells CASSLVGGPLNEQFF. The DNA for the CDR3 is TGCGCCAGCAGCTTGGTGGGGGGGCCCCTCAATGAGCAGTTCTTC.

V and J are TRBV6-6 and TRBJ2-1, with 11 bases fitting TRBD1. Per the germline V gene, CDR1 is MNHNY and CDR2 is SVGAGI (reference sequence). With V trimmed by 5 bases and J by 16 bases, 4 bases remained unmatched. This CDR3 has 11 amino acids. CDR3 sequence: CASSVGTGGFF. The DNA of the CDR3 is TGTGCCAGCAGTGTAGGGACAGGGGGATTCTTC.